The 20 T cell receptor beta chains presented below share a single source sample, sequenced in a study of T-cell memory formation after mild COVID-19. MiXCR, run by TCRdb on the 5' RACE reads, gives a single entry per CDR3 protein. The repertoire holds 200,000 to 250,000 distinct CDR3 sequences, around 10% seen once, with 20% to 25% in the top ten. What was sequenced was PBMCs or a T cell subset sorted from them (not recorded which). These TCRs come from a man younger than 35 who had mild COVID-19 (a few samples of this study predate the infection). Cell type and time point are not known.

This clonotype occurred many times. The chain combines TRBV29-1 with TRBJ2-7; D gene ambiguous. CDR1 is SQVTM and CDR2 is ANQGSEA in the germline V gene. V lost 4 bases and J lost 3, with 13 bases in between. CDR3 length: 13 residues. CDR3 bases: TGCAGCGTTGGAACACTCCAGGACTACGAGCAGTACTTC. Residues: CSVGTLQDYEQYF.

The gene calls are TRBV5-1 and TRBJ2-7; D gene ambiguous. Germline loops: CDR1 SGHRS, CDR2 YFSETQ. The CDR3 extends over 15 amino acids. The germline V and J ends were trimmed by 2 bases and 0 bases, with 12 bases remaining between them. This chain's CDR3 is CASSFGQPNSYEQYV. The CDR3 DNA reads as TGCGCCAGCAGCTTTGGTCAGCCAAACTCCTACGAGCAGTACGTC.

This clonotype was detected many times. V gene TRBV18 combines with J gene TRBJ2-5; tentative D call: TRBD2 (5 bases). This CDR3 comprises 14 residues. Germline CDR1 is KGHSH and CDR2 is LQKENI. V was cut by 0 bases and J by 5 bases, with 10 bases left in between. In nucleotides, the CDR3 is TGTGCCAGCTCACCACCGACTAAGACGGAGACCCAGTACTTC. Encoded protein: CASSPPTKTETQYF.

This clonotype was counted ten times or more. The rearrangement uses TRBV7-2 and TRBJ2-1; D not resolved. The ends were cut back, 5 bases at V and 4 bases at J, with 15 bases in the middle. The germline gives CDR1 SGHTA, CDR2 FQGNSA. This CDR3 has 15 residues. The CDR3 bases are TGTGCCAGCAGCCCGGTGGGCGGCGGATACAATGAGCAGTTCTTC. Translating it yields CASSPVGGGYNEQFF.

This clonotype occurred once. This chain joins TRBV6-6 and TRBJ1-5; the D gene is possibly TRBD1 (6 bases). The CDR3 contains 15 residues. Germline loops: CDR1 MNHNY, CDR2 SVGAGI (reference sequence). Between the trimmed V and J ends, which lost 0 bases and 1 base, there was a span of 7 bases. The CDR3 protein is CASSYSRGSNQPQHF. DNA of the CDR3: TGTGCCAGCAGTTACTCCAGGGGAAGCAATCAGCCCCAGCATTTT.

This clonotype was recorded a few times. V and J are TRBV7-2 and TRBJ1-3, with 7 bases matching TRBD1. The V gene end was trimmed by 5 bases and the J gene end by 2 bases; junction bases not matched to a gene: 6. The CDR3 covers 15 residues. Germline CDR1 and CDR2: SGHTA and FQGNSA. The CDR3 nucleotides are TGTGCCAGCAGCCCACAGGGGATCCCTGGAAACACCATATATTTT. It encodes CASSPQGIPGNTIYF.

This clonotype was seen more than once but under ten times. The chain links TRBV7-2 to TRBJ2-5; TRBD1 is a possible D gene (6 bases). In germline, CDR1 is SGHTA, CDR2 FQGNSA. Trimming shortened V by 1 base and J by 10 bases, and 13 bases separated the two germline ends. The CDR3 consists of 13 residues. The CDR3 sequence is CASSLEVGGDQYF. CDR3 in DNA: TGTGCCAGCAGCTTAGAGGTTGGGGGCGACCAGTACTTC. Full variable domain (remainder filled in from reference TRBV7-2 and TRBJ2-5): GAGVSQSPSNKVTEKGKDVELRCDPISGHTALYWYRQSLGQGLEFLIYFQGNSAPDKSGLPSDRFSAERTGGSVSTLTIQRTQQEDSAVYLCASSLEVGGDQYFGPGTRLLVL.

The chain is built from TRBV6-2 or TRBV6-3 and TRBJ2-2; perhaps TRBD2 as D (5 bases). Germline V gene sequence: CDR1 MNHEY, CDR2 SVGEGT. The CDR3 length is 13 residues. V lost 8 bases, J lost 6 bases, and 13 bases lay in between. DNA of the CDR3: TGTGCCAGCGGTTCCCTGAGGGCCGGGGAGCTGTTTTTT. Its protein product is CASGSLRAGELFF.

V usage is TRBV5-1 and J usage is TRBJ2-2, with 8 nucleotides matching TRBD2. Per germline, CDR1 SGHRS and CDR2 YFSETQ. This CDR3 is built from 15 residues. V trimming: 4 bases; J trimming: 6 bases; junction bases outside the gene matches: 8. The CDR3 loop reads CASSPGLAGSGELFF. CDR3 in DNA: TGCGCCAGCAGCCCTGGACTAGCTGGGTCCGGGGAGCTGTTTTTT.

The CDR3 spells CATSPSQQGVRGYTF. The DNA of the CDR3 is TGTGCCACCAGCCCAAGTCAACAGGGAGTTCGAGGCTACACCTTC. The J gene is TRBJ1-2, the V gene TRBV15, with D maybe TRBD1 (6 bases). V was pared by 5 bases and J by 8 bases, with 21 bases between. The CDR3 consists of 15 residues. In germline, CDR1 is LNHNV, CDR2 YYDKDF (reference sequence).

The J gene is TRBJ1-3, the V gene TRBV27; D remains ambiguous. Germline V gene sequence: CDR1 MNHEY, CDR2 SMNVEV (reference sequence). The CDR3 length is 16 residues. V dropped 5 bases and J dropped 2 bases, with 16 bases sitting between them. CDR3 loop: CASSPLQSWAGNTIYF. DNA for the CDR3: TGTGCCAGCAGTCCCCTACAGAGTTGGGCTGGAAACACCATATATTTT.

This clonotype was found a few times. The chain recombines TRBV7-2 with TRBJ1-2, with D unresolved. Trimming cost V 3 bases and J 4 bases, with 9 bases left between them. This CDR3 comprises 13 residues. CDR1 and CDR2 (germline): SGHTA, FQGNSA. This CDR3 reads CASSFPDLYGYTF. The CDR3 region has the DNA TGTGCCAGCAGCTTTCCGGACCTCTATGGCTACACCTTC.

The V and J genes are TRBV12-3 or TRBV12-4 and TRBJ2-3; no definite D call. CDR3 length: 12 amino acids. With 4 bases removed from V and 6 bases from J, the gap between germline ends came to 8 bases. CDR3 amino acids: CASSSMGDTQYF. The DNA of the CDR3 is TGTGCCAGCAGTTCCATGGGGGATACGCAGTATTTT.

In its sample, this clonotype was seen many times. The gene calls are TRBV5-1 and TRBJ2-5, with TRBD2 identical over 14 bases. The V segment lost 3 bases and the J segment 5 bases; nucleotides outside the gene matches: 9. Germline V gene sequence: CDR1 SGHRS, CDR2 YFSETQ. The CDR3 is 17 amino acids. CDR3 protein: CASSWTSGGSGGETQYF. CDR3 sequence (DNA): TGCGCCAGCAGCTGGACTAGCGGGGGGTCAGGAGGGGAGACCCAGTACTTC.

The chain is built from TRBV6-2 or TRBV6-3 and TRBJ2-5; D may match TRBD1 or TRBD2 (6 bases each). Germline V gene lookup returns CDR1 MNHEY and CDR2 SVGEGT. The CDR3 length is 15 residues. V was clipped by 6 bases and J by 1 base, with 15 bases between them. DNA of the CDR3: TGTGCCAGCAGAACGGCGGGACACATCCAAGAGACCCAGTACTTC. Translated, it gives CASRTAGHIQETQYF.

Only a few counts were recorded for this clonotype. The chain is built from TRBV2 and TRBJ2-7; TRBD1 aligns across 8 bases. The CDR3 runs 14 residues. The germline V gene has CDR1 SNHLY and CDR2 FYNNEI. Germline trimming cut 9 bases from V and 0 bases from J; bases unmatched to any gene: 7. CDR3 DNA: TGTGCCAGTTCCTTCCAGGGGGCCTCCTACGAGCAGTACGTC. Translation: CASSFQGASYEQYV.

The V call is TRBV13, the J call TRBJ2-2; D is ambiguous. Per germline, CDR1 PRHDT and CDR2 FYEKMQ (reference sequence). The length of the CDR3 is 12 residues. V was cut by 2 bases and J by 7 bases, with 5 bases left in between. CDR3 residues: CASSLSVGELFF. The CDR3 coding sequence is TGTGCCAGCAGCTTATCCGTCGGGGAGCTGTTTTTT.

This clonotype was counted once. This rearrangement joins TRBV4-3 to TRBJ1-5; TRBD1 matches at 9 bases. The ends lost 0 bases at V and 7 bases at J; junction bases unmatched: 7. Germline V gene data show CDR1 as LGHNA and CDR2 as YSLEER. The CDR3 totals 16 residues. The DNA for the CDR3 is TGCGCCAGCAGCCAAGATCTGGGACAGGGTGTCCAGCCCCAGCATTTT. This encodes CASSQDLGQGVQPQHF.

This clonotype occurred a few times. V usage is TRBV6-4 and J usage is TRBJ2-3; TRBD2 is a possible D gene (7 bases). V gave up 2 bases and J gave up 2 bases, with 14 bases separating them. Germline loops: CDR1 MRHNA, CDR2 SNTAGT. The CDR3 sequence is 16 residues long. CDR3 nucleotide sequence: TGTGCCAGCAGTGACCGTGGGGGGGGCTCCACAGATACGCAGTATTTT. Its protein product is CASSDRGGGSTDTQYF.

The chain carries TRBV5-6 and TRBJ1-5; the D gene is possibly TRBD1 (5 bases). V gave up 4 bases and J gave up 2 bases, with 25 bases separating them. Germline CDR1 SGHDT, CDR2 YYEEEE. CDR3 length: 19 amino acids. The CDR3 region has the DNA TGTGCCAGCAGCCTCCGAGGGGCCGCGGTGGTTCTCGGCAATCAGCCCCAGCATTTT. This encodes CASSLRGAAVVLGNQPQHF.